This passage covers 5 T cell receptor beta chains from one sample sequenced in a study of T cells in Graves' hyperthyroidism and ophthalmopathy. Amplified regions were TCR beta CDR3 sequences from RNA transcripts. The TCR CDR3 was amplified in a first-round RT-PCR using the HTBI primer set. TCRdb independently ran MiXCR on the multiplex PCR reads; one entry per CDR3 protein. Of around 720,000 distinct CDR3 sequences in the sample, under 45% were seen once. Material: blood. The receptors originated from a woman between 40 and 50 years old with Graves' hyperthyroidism.

J is TRBJ2-2 and V is TRBV5-1; 8 nucleotides align to TRBD2. CDR1 is SGHRS and CDR2 is YFSETQ in the germline V gene. This CDR3 has 18 amino acids. Losses at the gene ends were 4 bases for V and 0 bases for J; bases not matched to a gene: 11. CDR3 residues: CASSASVWRGANTGELFF. CDR3 DNA sequence: TGCGCCAGCAGCGCGTCGGTTTGGCGGGGGGCGAACACCGGGGAGCTGTTTTTT.

This clonotype has a single count. The genes are TRBV7-3 and TRBJ1-2, with TRBD1 as a possible D gene (6 bases). This CDR3 comprises 12 residues. Deletions cut 11 bases from V and 10 bases from J, with 20 bases between. Germline V gives CDR1 SGHTA, CDR2 FQGTGA. CDR3 DNA sequence: TGTGCCTGGAGTGGAACAGGGAGTGACTACACCTTC. Its protein is CAWSGTGSDYTF.

This clonotype was recorded a few times. The genes are TRBV4-1 and TRBJ2-7; D gene uncertain. CDR1 MGHRA and CDR2 YSYEKL come from the germline V gene. The CDR3 totals 17 residues. V lost 4 bases to trimming and J lost 1 base, with 20 bases between them. The CDR3 DNA follows: TGCGCCAGCAGCCGCATTACCGGACGGTCGGATTCCTACGAGCAGTACTTC. Translated: CASSRITGRSDSYEQYF.

This clonotype was seen a few times. This rearrangement joins TRBV19 to TRBJ2-7; D may correspond to TRBD1 or TRBD2 (5 bases each). CDR1 and CDR2 from the germline V gene are LNHDA and SQIVND (reference sequence). The V end was cut by 3 bases, the J end by 0 bases, with 9 bases between. This CDR3 is built from 14 residues. For the CDR3, the DNA is TGTGCCAGTAGTATGAGGGGTAGCTCCTACGAGCAGTACTTC. This gives the protein CASSMRGSSYEQYF.

The DNA for the CDR3 is TGCGCCAGCAGTGAGTCTTTCCTCGGAGGGCGCTACGAGCAGTACTTC. Translated: CASSESFLGGRYEQYF. This chain uses TRBV10-2 with TRBJ2-7; D is possibly TRBD2 (6 bases). V lost 0 bases to trimming and J lost 3 bases, with 15 bases between them. The germline gives CDR1 WSHSY, CDR2 SAAADI. The CDR3 has 16 amino acids.